This T cell receptor (beta chain) derives from a study of Graves' ophthalmopathy and Graves' hyperthyroidism. Overall study: At initial diagnosis, peripheral blood was obtained, and this preceded any treatment. The study, taken as a whole, reports: Blood also harbored most expanded thyroid clonotypes above 0.001 frequency.

Germline V gene data show CDR1 as GTSNPN and CDR2 as SVGIG (reference sequence). CDR3 length: 16 amino acids. V lost 5 bases and J lost 0, with 17 bases in between. This clonotype was detected ten times or more. What it binds is not known. Patients with other autoimmune diseases, uncontrolled infections, pregnancy or lactation were excluded. Fresh peripheral blood, 10 ml, was the PBMC source. Researchers took RNA transcripts and amplified TCR beta CDR3 regions from them. First-round RT-PCR relied on HTBI primers, and a second-round multiplex PCR came next. TCRdb re-called the multiplex PCR reads through MiXCR, storing one row per CDR3 protein. The sample carries roughly 300,000 distinct CDR3 sequences, roughly 15% recorded once.

Sequencing was carried out using peripheral blood. This sequence was found in an adult man with Graves' ophthalmopathy. The chain carries TRBV30 and TRBJ1-3; maybe TRBD1 (6 bases). DNA of the CDR3: TGTGCCTGGCGACCCCACACAGGGCACTCTGGAAACACCATATATTTT. It is translated as CAWRPHTGHSGNTIYF.